These 23 T cell receptor beta chains share one sample of origin, sequenced in a study of response to subunit inactivated influenza vaccine. Using its own MiXCR run on the RT-PCR reads, TCRdb lists one record per CDR3 protein. The sample records hundreds of thousands of distinct CDR3 sequences, roughly 20% being singletons. The specimen comprised PBMCs from blood, sampled roughly 5 days after vaccination. The receptors derive from a man aged 45-65 years who received an inactivated influenza vaccine.

This sequence joins TRBV11-2 and TRBJ2-3; TRBD2 aligns across 9 bases. Germline V CDR1 and CDR2: SGHAT, FQNNGV. Trimming took 3 bases from V and 0 from J; bases not matched to a gene: 13. This CDR3 has 19 residues. CDR3 region: CASSFRGFWLAGSTDTQYF. As DNA, the CDR3 is TGTGCCAGCAGCTTTCGGGGTTTTTGGCTAGCGGGAAGCACAGATACGCAGTATTTT.

This clonotype occurred a few times. The V call is TRBV20-1, the J call TRBJ1-1; the D is unclear. Trimming took off 2 bases at V and 0 bases at J, with 13 bases between the two ends. The CDR3 sequence is 15 residues long. CDR1 is DFQATT and CDR2 is SNEGSKA in the germline V gene (reference sequence). CDR3 amino acids: CSARKSGNLNTEAFF. Here the CDR3 DNA reads TGCAGTGCTAGAAAATCAGGCAATTTGAACACTGAAGCTTTCTTT.

This clonotype occurred many times. The rearrangement links TRBV20-1 to TRBJ2-2; D is uncertain. CDR3 length: 13 amino acids. CDR1 is DFQATT, CDR2 SNEGSKA, per germline (reference sequence). V was shortened by 1 base and J by 4 bases, with 7 bases between the two germline ends. The CDR3 region has the DNA TGCAGTGCTAGAGTACCGGGCACCGGGGAGCTGTTTTTT. It encodes CSARVPGTGELFF.

This clonotype has ten or more counts. The J gene is TRBJ2-5, the V gene TRBV12-3 or TRBV12-4, with D perhaps matching TRBD1 or TRBD2 (5 bases each). This CDR3 is built from 14 residues. Trimming shortened V by 7 bases and J by 9 bases, and 21 bases separated the two germline ends. The CDR3 is CASNPSGPRDPQYF. The CDR3 coding sequence is TGTGCCAGCAACCCCTCCGGACCTAGGGACCCCCAGTACTTC.

Note on this clonotype: At one of its ends the junction is not consistent with the germline gene, which may arise from a read error. The V call is TRBV11-2, the J call TRBJ2-3; D may be TRBD1 (5 bases). The CDR3 is made up of 16 amino acids. Germline CDR1 and CDR2: SGHAT and FQNNGV. The CDR3 spells CTSSLGPQGKADTQYF. The DNA of the CDR3 is TGTACCAGCAGCTTAGGGCCTCAGGGAAAAGCGGATACGCAGTATTTT.

The chain is built from TRBV10-1 and TRBJ2-2; possible D gene TRBD1, 6 bases. The CDR3 is made up of 16 amino acids. Germline loops: CDR1 WNHNN, CDR2 SYGVQD (reference sequence). V shed 3 bases and J shed 4 bases, with 15 bases lying between them. The chain's CDR3 is CASSDRGSAGTGELFF. Here the CDR3 DNA reads TGCGCCAGCAGTGACAGGGGAAGCGCCGGCACCGGGGAGCTGTTTTTT.

In this sample, this clonotype turned up a few times. The chain carries TRBV10-2 and TRBJ1-6; D is perhaps TRBD1 (5 bases). Trimming left V 4 bases short and J 6 bases short, with 13 bases between. Germline V CDR1 and CDR2: WSHSY, SAAADI. The CDR3 consists of 15 residues. For the CDR3, the DNA is TGCGCCAGCAGTGCCAGGGATCTCGCTAATTCACCCCTCCACTTT. Residues: CASSARDLANSPLHF.

This clonotype appeared a few times. CDR3 nucleotides: TGTGCCAGCAGCGTTAGCGTAAACAATGAGCAGTTCTTC. Protein product: CASSVSVNNEQFF. This chain joins TRBV9 and TRBJ2-1; tentatively, D is TRBD2 (5 bases). CDR1 and CDR2 from the germline V gene are SGDLS and YYNGEE. Trimming took 2 bases from V and 5 from J, leaving 8 bases between them. The CDR3 spans 13 residues.

V gene TRBV7-2 combines with J gene TRBJ2-5; D is ambiguous. Trimming removed 1 base from V and 5 bases from J, with 14 bases in between. The CDR3 totals 15 residues. Per the germline V gene, CDR1 is SGHTA and CDR2 is FQGNSA. The DNA of the CDR3 is TGTGCCAGCAGCTTAGGGAGCCCGTTGCGGGAGACCCAGTACTTC. This codes for CASSLGSPLRETQYF.

The rearrangement joins TRBV18 to TRBJ2-3; D may match TRBD1 or TRBD2 (6 bases each). V lost 2 bases and J 2 bases, leaving 14 bases between the germline ends. Germline assignment: CDR1 KGHSH and CDR2 LQKENI. The CDR3 extends over 16 amino acids. In DNA form, the CDR3 reads TGTGCCAGCTCACCAAAGGGGGGCGCCCCCACAGATACGCAGTATTTT. This gives the protein CASSPKGGAPTDTQYF.

This chain connects TRBV6-5 to TRBJ2-5; D not certain. V lost 8 bases and J lost 5, with 12 bases in between. From germline, CDR1 is MNHEY and CDR2 SVGAGI. The CDR3 runs to 12 residues. The CDR3 DNA reads TGTGCCAGCGGATATGGAAGTGAGACCCAGTACTTC. Encoded protein: CASGYGSETQYF.

The rearrangement links TRBV6-2 or TRBV6-3 to TRBJ1-5; tentative D call: TRBD1 (5 bases). The CDR3 consists of 16 residues. V gave up 5 bases and J gave up 1 base, with 15 bases separating them. CDR1 and CDR2 (germline): MNHEY, SVGEGT. The CDR3 loop is CASSDQGVMSNQPQHF. The CDR3 region has the DNA TGTGCCAGCAGTGACCAGGGAGTGATGAGCAATCAGCCCCAGCATTTT.

In its sample, this clonotype was seen a few times. The gene calls are TRBV2 and TRBJ1-1; no clear D gene. Germline CDR1 is SNHLY and CDR2 is FYNNEI. Trimming removed 4 bases from V and 5 bases from J, with 11 bases in between. This CDR3 has 13 residues. The CDR3 loop reads CASSVFAGTEAFF. CDR3 sequence (DNA): TGTGCCAGCAGTGTTTTTGCGGGGACTGAAGCTTTCTTT.

This clonotype turned up a few times. The chain combines TRBV9 with TRBJ2-7; TRBD1 is a possible D gene (6 bases). This CDR3 is 15 amino acids long. The germline CDR1 and CDR2 sequences are SGDLS and YYNGEE. Trimming left V 0 bases short and J 2 bases short, with 12 bases between. CDR3 DNA: TGTGCCAGCAGCGTAGATCTCAGGGACACCTACGAGCAGTACTTC. Its protein is CASSVDLRDTYEQYF. The full variable domain, completed using reference TRBV9 and TRBJ2-7, is DSGVTQTPKHLITATGQRVTLRCSPRSGDLSVYWYQQSLDQGLQFLIQYYNGEERAKGNILERFSAQQFPDLHSELNLSSLELGDSALYFCASSVDLRDTYEQYFGPGTRLTVT.

CDR3 sequence reads: CASSFHSGGSDTQYF. The DNA for the CDR3 is TGCGCCAGCAGCTTCCATAGCGGGGGGTCGGATACGCAGTATTTT. V is TRBV5-1 and J is TRBJ2-3; 10 positions agree with TRBD2. Germline CDR1 is SGHRS and CDR2 is YFSETQ. V lost 2 bases, J lost 6 bases, and 6 bases stayed unmatched. This CDR3 is 15 amino acids long.

The rearrangement joins TRBV12-3 or TRBV12-4 to TRBJ2-7, with a weak D call TRBD2 (5 bases). There are 13 residues in the CDR3. Between the trimmed V and J ends, which lost 6 bases and 5 bases, there was a span of 14 bases. CDR3 region: CASRSGSGNEQYF. The CDR3 DNA reads as TGTGCCAGCAGGTCGGGATCCGGGAACGAGCAGTACTTC.

The rearrangement links TRBV25-1 to TRBJ1-2; 8 bases agree with TRBD1. Trimming took 6 bases from V and 7 from J; bases not matched to a gene: 7. Per germline, CDR1 MGHDK and CDR2 SYGVNS. The CDR3 covers 13 residues. The CDR3 spells CASRGQALSGYTF. The CDR3 nucleotides read TGTGCCAGCAGGGGACAGGCATTGTCTGGCTACACCTTC.

This clonotype showed up many times. The chain uses TRBV7-2 and TRBJ2-3; TRBD2 might be the D (6 bases). The CDR3 is 15 residues long. Germline V gene sequence: CDR1 SGHTA, CDR2 FQGNSA. V shed 5 bases and J shed 2 bases, with 14 bases lying between them. CDR3 DNA sequence: TGTGCCAGCAGCGCGGGGTCCTCGTACACAGATACGCAGTATTTT. This translates into CASSAGSSYTDTQYF. Filled out from reference TRBV7-2 and TRBJ2-3, the complete variable domain reads GAGVSQSPSNKVTEKGKDVELRCDPISGHTALYWYRQSLGQGLEFLIYFQGNSAPDKSGLPSDRFSAERTGGSVSTLTIQRTQQEDSAVYLCASSAGSSYTDTQYFGPGTRLTVL.

This chain uses TRBV5-1 with TRBJ2-1, with 11 bases fitting TRBD1. Trimming at V came to 3 bases and at J to 6 bases, leaving 5 bases not matched to a gene. This CDR3 spans 15 amino acids. Germline-derived CDR1 and CDR2 are SGHRS and YFSETQ. The CDR3 DNA reads as TGCGCCAGCAGCTCCGGGACAGGGGGATTCAATGAGCAGTTCTTC. Translating gives CASSSGTGGFNEQFF.

The chain employs TRBV20-1 and TRBJ2-5; D perhaps matches TRBD1 (6 bases). V was cut by 3 bases and J by 5 bases, with 16 bases left in between. The CDR3 length is 14 residues. Germline loops: CDR1 DFQATT, CDR2 SNEGSKA (reference sequence). CDR3: CSASPGPRGETQYF. In DNA, the CDR3 is TGCAGTGCTAGCCCGGGACCTAGGGGGGAGACCCAGTACTTC.

The chain joins TRBV7-8 to TRBJ2-3; D unclear. Trimming removed 5 bases at V and 0 bases at J, with 12 bases between. Germline CDR1 and CDR2: SGHVS and FQNEAQ. CDR3 length equals 15 residues. The CDR3 DNA follows: TGTGCCAGCAGCCATCCCCCCATTAGCACAGATACGCAGTATTTT. Encoded protein: CASSHPPISTDTQYF.

This clonotype occurred a few times. The V gene is TRBV2, the J gene TRBJ2-4; weak D call: TRBD2 (5 bases). CDR1 and CDR2 (germline): SNHLY, FYNNEI. With 5 bases removed from V and 3 bases from J, the gap between germline ends came to 14 bases. This CDR3 has 15 amino acids. In DNA, the CDR3 is TGTGCCAGCAGTCCTGGGCGGGTTGGCAAAAACATTCAGTACTTC. Protein sequence: CASSPGRVGKNIQYF.

The table lists this clonotype with many counts. CDR3 amino acids: CSAKAIAGRGGTGELFF. In nucleotides, the CDR3 is TGCAGTGCTAAGGCAATAGCGGGTCGTGGGGGAACCGGGGAGCTGTTTTTT. This chain connects TRBV20-1 to TRBJ2-2; 7 bases are shared with TRBD2. Germline V gives CDR1 DFQATT, CDR2 SNEGSKA (reference sequence). There are 17 residues in the CDR3. Trimming cost V 4 bases and J 5 bases; bases outside gene matches: 16.